This T cell receptor beta chain was recorded in a study of control samples from healthy donors and cancer patients. Germline-derived CDR1 and CDR2 are LNHNV and YYDKDF (reference sequence). Trimming took off 0 bases at V and 4 bases at J, with 15 bases between the two ends. CDR3 length: 16 amino acids. The repertoire was sequenced with immunoSEQ multiplex PCR; TCRdb's copy has only in-frame clones and lacks some. The data show some 94,000 clones, with 85% to 90% seen just once and roughly a tenth held by the top ten. The origin of this receptor is a woman in her 50s with colorectal cancer. The chain has TRBV15 and TRBJ2-5; weak D call: TRBD1 (6 bases). Source material: PBMCs. CDR3 amino acids: CATSRDRAGARETQYF. The CDR3 DNA is TGTGCCACCAGCAGAGATAGGGCAGGGGCTAGAGAGACCCAGTACTTC.